This TCR beta chain was observed in a study of blood T cell repertoires in COVID-19. Study summary: COVID-19 samples from acute and convalescent phases originated in the United States, Italy and Spain. Sample material is recorded as cDNA or gDNA derived from T cells, B-cell-depleted T cells, or PBMCs.

V lost 10 bases to trimming and J lost 8 bases; unmatched junction nucleotides: 10. Germline V CDR1 and CDR2: SGHVS, FQNEAQ. This CDR3 is 13 amino acids long. In the original workflow: Scientists estimated how many nucleated cells there were by amplifying reference gene primers. Sequenced by immunoSEQ multiplex PCR; TCRdb stores in-frame clones only, minus some. The DNA was the basis for D and trimming; V, J and clone size are from that table. Here the sample spans around 250,000 clones, roughly 87% being singletons. This sequence joins TRBV7-8 and TRBJ2-1; TRBD1 matches at 8 bases. The sequenced sample was peripheral blood. The receptor was isolated from a human donor in a cohort sampled during active COVID-19. As DNA, the CDR3 is TGTGCCACACTGGACAGGGTAATAGATGAGCAGTTCTTC. It encodes CATLDRVIDEQFF.